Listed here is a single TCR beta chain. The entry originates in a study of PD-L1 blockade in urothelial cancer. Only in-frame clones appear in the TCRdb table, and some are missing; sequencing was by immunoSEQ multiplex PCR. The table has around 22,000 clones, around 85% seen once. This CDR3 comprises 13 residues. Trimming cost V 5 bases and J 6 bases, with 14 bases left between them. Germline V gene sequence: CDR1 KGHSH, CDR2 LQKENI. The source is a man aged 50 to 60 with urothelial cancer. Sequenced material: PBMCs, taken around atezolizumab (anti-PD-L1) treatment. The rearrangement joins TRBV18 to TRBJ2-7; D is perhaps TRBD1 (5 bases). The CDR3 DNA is TGTGCCAGCTCAGAGCAAGGGGTAGGCGAGCAGTACTTC. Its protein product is CASSEQGVGEQYF.